This T cell receptor beta chain was observed in a study of T cell responses to AZD1222 COVID-19 vaccine. This CDR3 spans 13 amino acids. Germline V gives CDR1 MNHEY, CDR2 SVGEGT. V was trimmed by 4 bases and J by 4 bases, leaving 7 bases between them. Points from the study as a whole: No day 14 peak samples; only post-peak repertoires were characterized.

As regards this clone: Its cognate antigen is unknown.

Repertoires were generated with immunoSEQ multiplex PCR, while TCRdb's copy carries only in-frame clones and drops some. The sample shows about 120,000 clones, 88% of them seen only once. The clonotype comes from an adult who received the AZD1222 COVID-19 vaccine. The sample in question was peripheral blood, obtained 28 days after the second AZD1222 dose. The chain employs TRBV6-2 or TRBV6-3 and TRBJ2-2; D not resolved. The CDR3 nucleotides are TGTGCCAGCAGTTTCATTTCCACCGGGGAGCTGTTTTTT. Its protein product is CASSFISTGELFF.